The 10 T cell receptor beta chains presented below share a single source sample, sequenced in a study of shared clonotypes between healthy human individuals. Repertoires were generated with immunoSEQ multiplex PCR, while TCRdb's copy carries only in-frame clones and drops some. The sample gives a few million clones, over 85% of which show up once; over 0.12% is in the top ten. Sequencing used naive CD4+ T cells sorted from blood. Documented subset: CD45RA+ positively selected. The source is a man between 18 and 29 years old in good health.

V and J are TRBV28 and TRBJ1-1; D is ambiguous. This CDR3 has 15 residues. Germline V gene sequence: CDR1 MDHEN, CDR2 SYDVKM. The ends were cut back, 6 bases at V and 2 bases at J, with 16 bases in the middle. The CDR3 DNA reads as TGTGCCAGCAGGCAACACCGGGATTCTAACACTGAAGCTTTCTTT. It encodes CASRQHRDSNTEAFF.

Details on this clone: The junction does not match germline at one end; this may be a read error. The chain employs TRBV5-5 and TRBJ2-7; D tentatively reads TRBD1 or TRBD2 (5 bases each). The germline gives CDR1 SGHKS, CDR2 YYEKEE (reference sequence). This CDR3 comprises 13 residues. The CDR3 nucleotides read TGTGCCAGCAGCTTGGGGGTCGCTAGGGACCCCCTCTTC. This translates into CASSLGVARDPLF.

The chain is built from TRBV7-2 and TRBJ2-5; TRBD1 aligns across 9 bases. V shed 6 bases, J shed 4 bases, and the junction held 6 bases outside the gene matches. The CDR3 is 14 residues long. Per the germline V gene, CDR1 is SGHTA and CDR2 is FQGNSA. CDR3 in DNA: TGTGCCAGCAGAAGGGGGACAGGGAGAGAGACCCAGTACTTC. This gives the protein CASRRGTGRETQYF.

CDR3 protein: CASSFWGPNTGELFF. The CDR3 DNA is TGTGCCAGCAGTTTTTGGGGACCGAACACCGGGGAGCTGTTTTTT. This chain joins TRBV27 and TRBJ2-2, with D perhaps being TRBD1 or TRBD2 (5 bases each). The V end was cut by 3 bases, the J end by 0 bases, with 8 bases between. Germline V gene data show CDR1 as MNHEY and CDR2 as SMNVEV (reference sequence). This CDR3 is 15 amino acids long.

J is TRBJ2-1 and V is TRBV7-2, with TRBD2 matching over 10 bases. Germline-derived CDR1 and CDR2 are SGHTA and FQGNSA. This CDR3 is built from 16 residues. V was clipped by 4 bases and J by 6 bases; unmatched bases: 9. DNA of the CDR3: TGTGCCAGCAGCTCCCGGGCTAGCGGGAGTCCCAATGAGCAGTTCTTC. Amino acid sequence: CASSSRASGSPNEQFF. Looking up the rest from reference TRBV7-2 and TRBJ2-1 gives the full variable domain: GAGVSQSPSNKVTEKGKDVELRCDPISGHTALYWYRQSLGQGLEFLIYFQGNSAPDKSGLPSDRFSAERTGGSVSTLTIQRTQQEDSAVYLCASSSRASGSPNEQFFGPGTRLTVL.

The rearrangement joins TRBV10-2 to TRBJ2-2; no clear D. Trimming removed 2 bases from V and 5 bases from J, with 6 bases in between. Germline V gene lookup returns CDR1 WSHSY and CDR2 SAAADI. CDR3 length: 13 residues. The CDR3 is CASSERVTGELFF. The CDR3 nucleotides are TGCGCCAGCAGTGAGAGGGTTACCGGGGAGCTGTTTTTT.

The chain has TRBV18 and TRBJ2-3, with 9 bases lining up with TRBD1. Trimming at V came to 3 bases and at J to 3 bases, leaving 4 bases not matched to a gene. Per the germline V gene, CDR1 is KGHSH and CDR2 is LQKENI. The CDR3 sequence is 15 residues long. The DNA for the CDR3 is TGTGCCAGCTCACCCACAGGGGGCTTTACAGATACGCAGTATTTT. The encoded protein is CASSPTGGFTDTQYF.

The J gene is TRBJ2-5, the V gene TRBV5-8, with 7 nucleotides matching TRBD1. The CDR3 contains 13 residues. V gave up 3 bases and J gave up 5 bases; unmatched junction bases: 4. Per germline, CDR1 SGHTS and CDR2 YDEGEE. CDR3 nucleotide sequence: TGTGCCAGCAGCTCGGACAGGTCGGAGACCCAGTACTTC. Translated: CASSSDRSETQYF. Filled out from reference TRBV5-8 and TRBJ2-5, the complete variable domain reads EAGVTQSPTHLIKTRGQQATLRCSPISGHTSVYWYQQALGLGLQFLLWYDEGEERNRGNFPPRFSGRQFPNYSSELNVNALELEDSALYLCASSSDRSETQYFGPGTRLLVL.

The chain recombines TRBV30 with TRBJ1-2; no clear D. V dropped 3 bases and J dropped 0 bases, with 11 bases sitting between them. The CDR3 covers 14 residues. Germline V gene lookup returns CDR1 GTSNPN and CDR2 SVGIG (reference sequence). This CDR3 reads CAWSRHKANYGYTF. The CDR3 DNA reads as TGTGCCTGGAGCCGGCATAAGGCTAACTATGGCTACACCTTC.

The gene calls are TRBV5-1 and TRBJ1-2, with a tentative D call TRBD1 (6 bases). Trimming cost V 0 bases and J 4 bases, with 10 bases left between them. This CDR3 spans 14 amino acids. Germline CDR1 SGHRS, CDR2 YFSETQ. CDR3 sequence: CASSLEGVGYGYTF. In DNA form, the CDR3 reads TGCGCCAGCAGCTTGGAGGGGGTTGGCTATGGCTACACCTTC.